These T cell receptor beta chains were read from a single sample in a study of T cell changes during pregnancy in multiple sclerosis. Libraries were prepared by immunoSEQ multiplex PCR; TCRdb keeps only in-frame clonotypes and omits some of them. The sample shows fewer than 65,000 clones, about 90% of them seen only once. Sequenced material: CD4+ T cells from peripheral blood mononuclear cells, taken after pregnancy. These TCRs come from a female donor with multiple sclerosis, enrolled in a pregnancy study. The CDR3 runs from the conserved cysteine through the conserved F or W. Each record gives: CDR3 DNA, CDR3 protein, D gene, J gene, clone size, V gene. A D gene is named only where the DNA matches it firmly. Only some rows state a clone size, as once, few, many or a class for expanded clones.

TGTGCCAGTAGCCCCCCCCCAATGGCGGGAGACGAGTTTAAAGATACGCAGTATTTT | CASSPPPMAGDEFKDTQYF | TRBD2 | TRBJ2-3 | - | TRBV19
TGTGCCAGCAGCTTTACAGGGGGGAGCTACGAGCAGTACTTC | CASSFTGGSYEQYF | TRBD1 | TRBJ2-7 | - | TRBV7-8
TGTGCCAGTAGTAGCCTGGACAGGCGCGAGCAGTTCTTC | CASSSLDRREQFF | TRBD1 | TRBJ2-1 | - | TRBV19
TGTGCCAGCATTTCTACAGCCTCCTACGAGCAGTACTTC | CASISTASYEQYF | - | TRBJ2-7 | - | TRBV6-5
TGTGCCAGCAGATCCGGGACAGGGGACCTCGAAGCTTTCTTT | CASRSGTGDLEAFF | TRBD1 | TRBJ1-1 | - | TRBV6-5
TGCGCCAGCAGCCTTGGGAGGTCAGCTGAGACCCAGTACTTC | CASSLGRSAETQYF | - | TRBJ2-5 | - | TRBV5-1
TGTGCCAGCTCACCTCTGGGGGGACCTCACGAGCAGTACTTC | CASSPLGGPHEQYF | - | TRBJ2-7 | few | TRBV18
TGTGCCAGCAGCCAAGATCAGACAGGGACCCCCTACGAGCAGTACTTC | CASSQDQTGTPYEQYF | TRBD1 | TRBJ2-7 | - | TRBV14
TGTGCCAGTAGGGGGGGTTTGGGCCAGACAAACACAGATACGCAGTATTTT | CASRGGLGQTNTDTQYF | - | TRBJ2-3 | - | TRBV19
TGTGCCAGCACCAGAGCCGGGACAGGGGGTGGAGCAGATACGCAGTATTTT | CASTRAGTGGGADTQYF | TRBD1 | TRBJ2-3 | - | TRBV9
TGTGCCAGCAGCTCCGGGAGGCAACCCCGGTACAATGAGCAGTTCTTC | CASSSGRQPRYNEQFF | TRBD2 | TRBJ2-1 | - | TRBV7-8
TGTGCCAGCAGTTTAGCCCTAGCGGGGGGCACAGATACGCAGTATTTT | CASSLALAGGTDTQYF | TRBD2 | TRBJ2-3 | - | TRBV28
TGTGCCAGTAGTATGCCCGGACAGGGGGTTCGCGGGGAGCTGTTTTTT | CASSMPGQGVRGELFF | TRBD1 | TRBJ2-2 | - | TRBV19
TGTGCCAGCAGGTCGGGGAACACCGGGGAGCTGTTTTTT | CASRSGNTGELFF | - | TRBJ2-2 | once | TRBV6-5
TGTGCCAGCAGCCGCGGACTAGCGGGAGGGCGGGAGACCCAGTACTTC | CASSRGLAGGRETQYF | TRBD2 | TRBJ2-5 | - | TRBV7-2
TGTGCCAGCAGTTACTCGAGGGACACCATATATTTT | CASSYSRDTIYF | - | TRBJ1-3 | - | TRBV6-6
TGCAGCGCGTCAGGGGCCGGCTATGGCTACACCTTC | CSASGAGYGYTF | - | TRBJ1-2 | - | TRBV29-1
TGCGCCAGCAGCTTGAGTATGGGGGCCACAGATACGCAGTATTTT | CASSLSMGATDTQYF | - | TRBJ2-3 | - | TRBV5-1
TGTGCCAGCAGTTTACAGGGGGCGCAAGTTCAGCCCCAGCATTTT | CASSLQGAQVQPQHF | TRBD1 | TRBJ1-5 | - | TRBV28
TGTGCCAGCTCATCCCGGGACAGCGCCCAAGAGACCCAGTACTTC | CASSSRDSAQETQYF | TRBD1 | TRBJ2-5 | - | TRBV18
TGTGCCAGCAGCCTGGGGGACAGCCCCTTCGCAACTAATGAAAAACTGTTTTTT | CASSLGDSPFATNEKLFF | TRBD1 | TRBJ1-4 | - | TRBV5-8
TGCAGCGTTGGGCCTGGGACAGGGGGAAACATTCAGTACTTC | CSVGPGTGGNIQYF | TRBD1 | TRBJ2-4 | - | TRBV29-1
TGTGCCAGCAGCGCACAGGGTTACGAGCAGTACTTC | CASSAQGYEQYF | - | TRBJ2-7 | - | TRBV9
TGTGCCAGCAGCCAAGCGGACACGAACACCGGGGAGCTGTTTTTT | CASSQADTNTGELFF | - | TRBJ2-2 | few | TRBV4-2